One sample yielded the 18 T cell receptor beta chains listed below, sequenced in a study of T cells in Graves' hyperthyroidism and ophthalmopathy. Amplification of TCR beta CDR3 regions used RNA as the template. Primed by the HTBI set, a first-round RT-PCR was run on the TCR CDR3. TCRdb used MiXCR to reprocess the multiplex PCR reads, holding one entry per CDR3 protein. The top ten clones hold under 35% of a sample with approximately 690,000 distinct CDR3 sequences, around 21% of them seen once. The material sequenced was blood. The receptors were gathered from a man aged 30 to 39 with Graves' ophthalmopathy.

This clonotype occurred many times. The chain links TRBV6-2 or TRBV6-3 to TRBJ2-5; maybe TRBD2 (5 bases). Trimming shortened V by 3 bases and J by 5 bases, and 16 bases separated the two germline ends. CDR3 size: 15 residues. CDR1 and CDR2 from the germline V gene are MNHEY and SVGEGT. CDR3 region: CASSYEPLTGETQYF. For the CDR3, the DNA is TGTGCCAGCAGTTATGAGCCCCTGACGGGGGAGACCCAGTACTTC.

V gene TRBV19 combines with J gene TRBJ2-6; no clear D gene. V shed 6 bases and J shed 0 bases, with 15 bases lying between them. The V gene's germline CDR1 is LNHDA and CDR2 SQIVND (reference sequence). The length of the CDR3 is 17 residues. CDR3 coding DNA: TGTGCCAGTAGCCCTACCCAGTTGAGCTCTGGGGCCAACGTCCTGACTTTC. This translates into CASSPTQLSSGANVLTF.

This rearrangement joins TRBV30 to TRBJ2-2, with D possibly being TRBD1 (6 bases). Trimming shortened V by 0 bases and J by 6 bases, and 8 bases separated the two germline ends. The CDR3 loop spans 13 amino acids. CDR1 and CDR2 (germline): GTSNPN, SVGIG (reference sequence). CDR3 nucleotide sequence: TGTGCCTGGAGTGTCAGGGGAGCCGGGGAGCTGTTTTTT. It encodes CAWSVRGAGELFF.

This clonotype was counted at least ten times. This chain joins TRBV30 and TRBJ2-5; D might be TRBD2 (5 bases). The CDR3 spans 13 residues. Germline CDR1 is GTSNPN and CDR2 is SVGIG (reference sequence). Trimming shortened V by 5 bases and J by 2 bases, and 12 bases separated the two germline ends. The CDR3 protein is CAWALGPQETQYF. In DNA form, the CDR3 reads TGTGCCTGGGCACTAGGACCTCAAGAGACCCAGTACTTC.

The V gene is TRBV5-8, the J gene TRBJ1-2; no definite D call. Trimming removed 0 bases at V and 3 bases at J, with 12 bases between. CDR3 size: 15 residues. CDR1 is SGHTS, CDR2 YDEGEE, per germline. CDR3 sequence: CASSLVADPDYGYTF. CDR3 DNA: TGTGCCAGCAGCTTGGTGGCGGACCCCGACTATGGCTACACCTTC.

This clonotype was seen repeatedly, ten times or more. The chain carries TRBV2 and TRBJ2-3; D is unresolved. The V end lost 3 bases, the J end lost 1 base, and 5 bases lay between the germline ends. CDR1 and CDR2 (germline): SNHLY, FYNNEI. This CDR3 comprises 13 residues. The CDR3 loop is CASSDTGTDTQYF. For the CDR3, the DNA is TGTGCCAGCAGTGATACGGGCACAGATACGCAGTATTTT.

The V gene is TRBV5-5, the J gene TRBJ1-1; D is unclear. The CDR3 has 12 residues. Germline V gene lookup returns CDR1 SGHKS and CDR2 YYEKEE (reference sequence). V was cut by 0 bases and J by 7 bases, with 7 bases left in between. The CDR3 here is CASSLEGVEAFF. The CDR3 DNA follows: TGTGCCAGCAGCTTGGAAGGTGTTGAAGCTTTCTTT.

This clonotype showed up many times. The gene calls are TRBV29-1 and TRBJ2-5; the match to TRBD2 covers 13 bases. With 7 bases clipped from V and 2 bases from J, the junction kept 10 bases outside the gene matches. CDR1 is SQVTM and CDR2 is ANQGSEA in the germline V gene. The CDR3 runs 16 residues. The CDR3 region has the DNA TGCAGCGGGCGACTAGCGGGAGGCCTACCTCAAGAGACCCAGTACTTC. It encodes CSGRLAGGLPQETQYF. The whole variable domain, filled in from reference TRBV29-1 and TRBJ2-5, reads SAVISQKPSRDICQRGTSLTIQCQVDSQVTMMFWYRQQPGQSLTLIATANQGSEATYESGFVIDKFPISRPNLTFSTLTVSNMSPEDSSIYLCSGRLAGGLPQETQYFGPGTRLLVL.

This clonotype was found many times. V usage is TRBV2 and J usage is TRBJ1-1, with 9 bases fitting TRBD1. After removal of 2 bases from V and 2 bases from J, the junction contained 6 bases not matched to a gene. This CDR3 contains 16 residues. Germline V gene sequence: CDR1 SNHLY, CDR2 FYNNEI. CDR3 nucleotides: TGTGCCAGCAGTGAATCAAGGACAGGGGCCAACACTGAAGCTTTCTTT. This codes for CASSESRTGANTEAFF.

This sequence joins TRBV27 and TRBJ2-7; 12 positions agree with TRBD2. The germline V gene encodes CDR1 MNHEY and CDR2 SMNVEV (reference sequence). The CDR3 contains 16 residues. The V segment lost 3 bases and the J segment 7 bases; nucleotides outside the gene matches: 10. The CDR3 protein is CASSLWLAGGSGEQYF. In nucleotides, the CDR3 is TGTGCCAGCAGTTTGTGGCTAGCGGGAGGGTCGGGGGAGCAGTACTTC.

This clonotype was seen only a few times. J is TRBJ1-1 and V is TRBV24-1; D is possibly TRBD1 (6 bases). The germline gives CDR1 KGHDR, CDR2 SFDVKD. The V end was cut by 3 bases, the J end by 6 bases, with 13 bases between. The CDR3 loop spans 14 amino acids. The CDR3 region is CATSDATGWAEAFF. The CDR3 region has the DNA TGTGCCACCAGTGATGCGACAGGTTGGGCTGAAGCTTTCTTT.

V gene TRBV20-1 combines with J gene TRBJ1-4; 7 bases align to TRBD1. CDR3 length equals 13 residues. The ends lost 4 bases at V and 8 bases at J; junction bases unmatched: 7. Germline CDR1 is DFQATT and CDR2 is SNEGSKA (reference sequence). Here the CDR3 reads CSATGGGAEKLFF. CDR3 in DNA: TGCAGTGCTACGGGAGGGGGCGCGGAAAAACTGTTTTTT.

J is TRBJ2-7 and V is TRBV5-4, with a possible D match to TRBD1 (6 bases). Deletions cut 1 base from V and 5 bases from J, with 13 bases between. CDR3 length equals 14 residues. The V gene's germline CDR1 is SGHNT and CDR2 YYREEE (reference sequence). The CDR3 region is CASSLRQAVHEQYF. CDR3 nucleotides: TGTGCCAGCAGCTTGCGACAGGCAGTCCACGAGCAGTACTTC.

For the CDR3, the DNA is TGTGCCAGTAGTATGGGACAGGGCGCGGGGACCGGGGAGCTGTTTTTT. This translates into CASSMGQGAGTGELFF. The chain joins TRBV19 to TRBJ2-2; 9 positions match TRBD1. In germline, CDR1 is LNHDA, CDR2 SQIVND (reference sequence). This CDR3 is 16 amino acids long. V lost 3 bases, J lost 5 bases, and 7 bases stayed unmatched.

With respect to this clonotype: Being one base from a much bigger clone, this may be a read error. The chain recombines TRBV27 with TRBJ2-1, with D possibly TRBD1 on 6 matching bases. CDR1 is MNHEY and CDR2 is SMNVEV in the germline V gene (reference sequence). There are 13 residues in the CDR3. The CDR3 spells CAGSWDIYNEQFF. CDR3 nucleotides: TGTGCCGGCAGCTGGGACATCTACAATGAGCAGTTCTTC.

This clonotype was picked up many times. V is TRBV28 and J is TRBJ1-5; D unclear. The CDR3 loop spans 11 amino acids. Between the trimmed V and J ends, which lost 9 bases and 4 bases, there was a span of 7 bases. CDR1 and CDR2 (germline): MDHEN, SYDVKM. The CDR3 bases are TGTGCCAGTTGCGGGAATCAGCCCCAGCATTTT. Protein sequence: CASCGNQPQHF.

This clonotype was recorded at least ten times. The gene calls are TRBV20-1 and TRBJ2-3, with a tentative D call TRBD2 (6 bases). CDR1 and CDR2 from the germline V gene are DFQATT and SNEGSKA (reference sequence). The CDR3 is made up of 16 amino acids. The ends were cut back, 3 bases at V and 0 bases at J, with 16 bases in the middle. In nucleotides, the CDR3 is TGCAGTGCTAGTGCTGGACTAAGCGGAAGCACAGATACGCAGTATTTT. The encoded protein is CSASAGLSGSTDTQYF.

The chain has TRBV15 and TRBJ1-5, with D possibly matching TRBD1 (6 bases). Germline values: CDR1 LNHNV, CDR2 YYDKDF (reference sequence). The CDR3 runs 15 residues. V was pared by 0 bases and J by 3 bases, with 9 bases between. The CDR3 region is CATSRDGQLNQPQHF. The CDR3 DNA is TGTGCCACCAGCAGAGATGGACAGCTCAATCAGCCCCAGCATTTT.